In this sample, the clone carrying this T cell receptor beta chain turned up once. The source of the sample is a study of blood T cell repertoires in COVID-19. On the study more broadly: Specimens from acute and convalescent COVID-19 originated in the United States, Italy and Spain. The cDNA or gDNA used as material had been derived from T cells, B-cell-depleted T cells, or PBMCs.

Original data processing: Amplification of reference gene primers provided the estimated nucleated cell counts. TCRdb's table, derived via immunoSEQ multiplex PCR, lists solely in-frame clones and lacks some. The V and J calls and the clone size are those of that table, but D and trimming were determined from the DNA. Of approximately 150,000 clones listed, approximately 88% were seen once; the top ten hold roughly a tenth. V dropped 7 bases and J dropped 4 bases, with 13 bases sitting between them. Per the germline V gene, CDR1 is MNHEY and CDR2 is SVGAGI. CDR3 length: 13 amino acids. The V and J genes are TRBV6-5 and TRBJ1-1; D ambiguous. This receptor was taken from a man in his 60s with active or convalescent COVID-19. Sequenced: peripheral blood. CDR3 residues: CASTLLLGTEAFF. CDR3 in DNA: TGTGCCAGCACCTTACTACTGGGCACTGAAGCTTTCTTT.